This T cell receptor (beta chain) was sequenced for a study of graft-versus-host responses after intestinal transplantation. Study-wide context: Grafts that recipients had were multivisceral, liver-intestinal, or isolated intestinal transplants.

Measured with immunoSEQ multiplex PCR; TCRdb has only the in-frame clones, and not every one. The data hold over 20,000 clones, with about 40% observed a single time. V was trimmed by 2 bases and J by 2 bases, leaving 4 bases between them. Per germline, CDR1 DFQATT and CDR2 SNEGSKA (reference sequence). The CDR3 is 11 amino acids. Study outcomes and limitations: Early after transplant, HvG declines were associated with peak levels of circulating GvH clones.

This TCR was recovered from a human patient who received an intestinal transplant. The rearrangement links TRBV20-1 to TRBJ2-7; D is unclear. The sample was alloreactive CD4+ T cells from a mixed lymphocyte reaction culture, taken before intestinal transplant. The subset is: CFSE-low proliferating T cells sorted from approximately 6-day pre-transplant mixed lymphocyte reaction (GvH or HvG direction). CDR3 nucleotide sequence: TGCAGTGCTAGACTAGCCTACGAGCAGTACTTC. Translated, it gives CSARLAYEQYF.